One and the same sample provided the 2 T cell receptor beta chains below, sequenced in a study of OX40 agonist ivuxolimab in advanced cancers. The repertoire was sequenced with immunoSEQ multiplex PCR; TCRdb's copy has only in-frame clones and lacks some. The profile covers about 64,000 clones, with about 86% appearing a single time and approximately 2.2% taken by the ten largest. Here the sequenced sample was CD4+ or CD8+ T cells sorted from blood, taken in a trial of the OX40 agonist ivuxolimab. The receptor set was obtained from an adult with an advanced solid tumor such as melanoma, head and neck, liver or kidney cancer.

CDR3 region: CASSLDTGTGHEQYF. CDR3 coding DNA: TGTGCCAGCAGCTTAGATACGGGCACAGGGCACGAGCAGTACTTC. The chain joins TRBV7-2 to TRBJ2-7; D perhaps matches TRBD1 (6 bases). Germline V gene data show CDR1 as SGHTA and CDR2 as FQGNSA. Trimming removed 1 base at V and 5 bases at J, with 15 bases between. This CDR3 spans 15 amino acids.

V gene TRBV6-1 combines with J gene TRBJ1-1; D gene unclear. CDR1 MNHNS and CDR2 SASEGT come from the germline V gene. This CDR3 spans 13 amino acids. V gave up 6 bases and J gave up 3 bases, with 11 bases separating them. The chain's CDR3 is CASSETRYTEAFF. CDR3 DNA sequence: TGTGCCAGCAGCGAGACACGATACACTGAAGCTTTCTTT.